A single sample gave rise to the 12 T cell receptor beta chains below, sequenced in a study of blood T cell repertoires in COVID-19. TCRdb's copy holds only in-frame clones and misses some; the assay was immunoSEQ multiplex PCR. The sample consists of 150,000 or so clones, over 75% of them appearing once. Sequencing input: peripheral blood. The receptors stem from a man in his late teens or twenties with COVID-19, enrolled during active disease.

The chain employs TRBV7-2 and TRBJ2-7; D call uncertain. The CDR3 has 12 amino acids. V lost 5 bases and J 3 bases, leaving 8 bases between the germline ends. Germline V gene data show CDR1 as SGHTA and CDR2 as FQGNSA. CDR3 residues: CASSPSLYEQYF. The CDR3 coding sequence is TGTGCCAGCAGCCCGTCCCTCTACGAGCAGTACTTC.

This chain connects TRBV7-2 to TRBJ2-5, with 8 bases that match TRBD1. This CDR3 contains 15 residues. Germline CDR1 SGHTA, CDR2 FQGNSA. The V and J ends lost 5 bases and 5 bases, in that order; junction bases with no gene match: 10. The CDR3 sequence: CASSPQTGVMETQYF. The CDR3 nucleotides read TGTGCCAGCAGCCCGCAGACAGGGGTTATGGAGACCCAGTACTTC.

The chain's CDR3 is CASSLEGGRWGGEQYF. Here the CDR3 DNA reads TGTGCCAGCAGCTTAGAGGGCGGGAGATGGGGGGGTGAGCAGTACTTC. This chain joins TRBV11-2 and TRBJ2-7, with 7 bases lining up with TRBD2. Looked up from germline, CDR1 is SGHAT and CDR2 is FQNNGV. This CDR3 has 16 amino acids. Trimming removed 0 bases from V and 7 bases from J; junction bases left unmatched: 12.

Note on this clone: Additional DNA sequences in this sample encode the identical CDR3. The chain is built from TRBV9 and TRBJ2-7, with no clear D. The CDR3 is made up of 14 amino acids. The V gene lost 0 bases and the J gene lost 0 bases, with 7 bases spanning the gap. Germline V lookup: CDR1 SGDLS, CDR2 YYNGEE. As DNA, the CDR3 is TGTGCCAGCAGCGTAGCGTCGGGCTCCTACGAGCAGTACTTC. It yields the protein CASSVASGSYEQYF.

The J gene is TRBJ2-1, the V gene TRBV15; 9 nucleotides align to TRBD2. The CDR3 length is 14 residues. The germline V gene encodes CDR1 LNHNV and CDR2 YYDKDF (reference sequence). V was clipped by 8 bases and J by 5 bases; unmatched bases: 7. The CDR3 DNA reads as TGTGCCACCGCCAAGGCGGGAGGGAACAATGAGCAGTTCTTC. Translation: CATAKAGGNNEQFF.

This clone came up a few times. The chain has TRBV6-6 and TRBJ1-2; no clear D gene. The CDR3 consists of 17 residues. Trimming pared 5 bases from V and 0 bases from J, leaving 19 bases between. Germline V gene sequence: CDR1 MNHNY, CDR2 SVGAGI (reference sequence). For the CDR3, the DNA is TGTGCCAGCAGTCGCTATGGAGGTACTGGGTCTAACTATGGCTACACCTTC. The encoded protein is CASSRYGGTGSNYGYTF.

The rearrangement joins TRBV5-4 to TRBJ1-3; possibly TRBD1 for D (5 bases). From germline, CDR1 is SGHNT and CDR2 YYREEE (reference sequence). The CDR3 is made up of 13 amino acids. V was trimmed by 3 bases and J by 9 bases, leaving 13 bases between them. This chain's CDR3 is CASSSGLPGTIYF. The DNA for the CDR3 is TGTGCCAGCAGCTCGGGACTCCCGGGCACCATATATTTT. The entire variable domain, with the rest obtained from reference TRBV5-4 and TRBJ1-3, is as follows: ETGVTQSPTHLIKTRGQQVTLRCSSQSGHNTVSWYQQALGQGPQFIFQYYREEENGRGNFPPRFSGLQFPNYSSELNVNALELDDSALYLCASSSGLPGTIYFGEGSWLTVV.

This sequence joins TRBV7-2 and TRBJ2-1, with D perhaps TRBD1 (5 bases). V was trimmed by 3 bases and J by 7 bases, leaving 13 bases between them. In germline, CDR1 is SGHTA, CDR2 FQGNSA. The length of the CDR3 is 14 residues. CDR3 DNA: TGTGCCAGCAGCTTTAAGGGGCCCAAAAATGAGCAGTTCTTC. Translation gives CASSFKGPKNEQFF.

This chain connects TRBV10-3 to TRBJ1-1; 8 bases match TRBD1. After removal of 7 bases from V and 1 base from J, the junction contained 11 bases not matched to a gene. Germline-derived CDR1 and CDR2 are ENHRY and SYGVKD. The length of the CDR3 is 16 residues. CDR3 bases: TGTGCCATCACAAAAACAGGGGGAATTTCGAACACTGAAGCTTTCTTT. The encoded protein is CAITKTGGISNTEAFF.

In this sample, this clone turned up once. The J gene is TRBJ2-7, the V gene TRBV5-6; 7 bases line up with TRBD2. This CDR3 contains 14 residues. After removal of 4 bases from V and 2 bases from J, the junction contained 6 bases not matched to a gene. CDR1 and CDR2 (germline): SGHDT, YYEEEE. The CDR3 loop is CASSPGGGPYEQYF. CDR3 DNA: TGTGCCAGCAGCCCCGGGGGAGGGCCCTACGAGCAGTACTTC.

The rearrangement links TRBV28 to TRBJ1-3; D is unclear. Germline assignment: CDR1 MDHEN and CDR2 SYDVKM. The CDR3 has 15 residues. Trimming left V 6 bases short and J 0 bases short, with 12 bases between. The CDR3 protein is CASRHTVSSGNTIYF. CDR3 DNA sequence: TGTGCCAGCAGGCACACAGTGAGCTCTGGAAACACCATATATTTT.

V is TRBV6-5 and J is TRBJ2-2, with 7 bases that match TRBD2. The CDR3 is made up of 14 amino acids. V was clipped by 7 bases and J by 5 bases; unmatched bases: 7. CDR1 is MNHEY, CDR2 SVGAGI, per germline. The chain's CDR3 is CASIGTSETGELFF. The CDR3 DNA sequence: TGTGCCAGCATCGGAACTAGCGAAACCGGGGAGCTGTTTTTT.